The T cell receptor beta chain under discussion was sequenced for a study of breast tumors, draining lymph nodes, adjacent tissues. TCRdb called the multiplex PCR reads again in MiXCR, with one record for every CDR3 protein. The table shows about 180,000 distinct CDR3 sequences, with roughly 30% occurring only once. This CDR3 has 15 residues. CDR1 and CDR2 (germline): MNHEY, SVGEGT. The ends were cut back, 4 bases at V and 0 bases at J, with 12 bases in the middle. Breast cancer patients provided tissue from their axillary draining lymph nodes. Sequencing used axillary lymph node tissue. This receptor was obtained from a female donor with breast cancer. Some clones in this sample may be carry-over from other donors' samples. The rearrangement links TRBV6-2 or TRBV6-3 to TRBJ1-2, with unresolved D. As DNA, the CDR3 is TGTGCCAGCAGTTCACCGGGGAGGGCTAACTATGGCTACACCTTC. Encoded protein: CASSSPGRANYGYTF.